These T cell receptor beta chains were read from a single sample in a study of T cells expressing NK-cell markers. TCRdb reprocessed the 5' RACE reads and stores each CDR3 protein as one record, lacking DNA. Its table records around 470,000 distinct CDR3 sequences. The sequencing sample was made of blood T cells: a sorted CD56 or NKG2C T cell subset, CD4+ or CD8+ T cells, or bulk PBMC T cells (not recorded which). These receptors came from a woman between 50 and 59 years old in good health. CDR3s include the opening cysteine and the closing phenylalanine or tryptophan.

TRBJ1-5,TRBV27,CASSLEGGMPQHF
TRBJ2-3,TRBV4-1,CASHLMSSIGTDTQYF
TRBJ2-7,TRBV27,CASSLVDGAYEQYF
TRBJ2-1,TRBV14,CASSPTGRVGNEQFF
TRBJ1-1,TRBV10-3,CAISGTGGNEAFF
TRBJ2-3,TRBV3-1,CASSQDVPATQYF
TRBJ2-7,TRBV5-1,CASSPHGVGSYEQYF
TRBJ2-5,TRBV5-1,CASSGGDYETQYF
TRBJ2-7,TRBV6-5,CASRRGLSYEQYF
TRBJ2-5,TRBV18,CASSPLPTGQGSKETQYF